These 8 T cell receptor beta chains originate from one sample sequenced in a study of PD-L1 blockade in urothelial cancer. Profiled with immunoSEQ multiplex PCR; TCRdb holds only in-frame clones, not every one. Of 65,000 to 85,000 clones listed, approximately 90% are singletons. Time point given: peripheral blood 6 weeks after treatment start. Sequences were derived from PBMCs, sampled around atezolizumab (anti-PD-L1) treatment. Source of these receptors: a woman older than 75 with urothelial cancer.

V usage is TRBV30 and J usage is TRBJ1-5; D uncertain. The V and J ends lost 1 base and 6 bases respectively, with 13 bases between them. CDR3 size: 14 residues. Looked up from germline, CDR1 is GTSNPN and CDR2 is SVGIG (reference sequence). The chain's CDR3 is CAWSGQAVSQPQHF. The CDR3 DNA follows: TGTGCCTGGAGTGGGCAGGCAGTAAGTCAGCCCCAGCATTTT.

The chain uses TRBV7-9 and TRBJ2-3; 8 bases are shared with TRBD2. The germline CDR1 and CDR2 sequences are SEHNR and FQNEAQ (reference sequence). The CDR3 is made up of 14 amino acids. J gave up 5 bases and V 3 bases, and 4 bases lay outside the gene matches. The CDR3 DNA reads TGTGCCAGCAGCTTTTCGGGGGGGGGAGATACGCAGTATTTT. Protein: CASSFSGGGDTQYF.

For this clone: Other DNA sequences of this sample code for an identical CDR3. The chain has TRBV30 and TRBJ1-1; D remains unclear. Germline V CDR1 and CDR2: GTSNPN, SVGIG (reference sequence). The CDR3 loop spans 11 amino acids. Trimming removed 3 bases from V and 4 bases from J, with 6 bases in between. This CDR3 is CAWRRGTEAFF. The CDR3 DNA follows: TGTGCCTGGAGGCGGGGCACTGAAGCTTTCTTT.

The CDR3 DNA reads TGTGCCAGCAGTTTAGGGTCTGGCAGGTCGAACACTGAAGCTTTCTTT. Its translation is CASSLGSGRSNTEAFF. This chain links TRBV28 with TRBJ1-1, with no clear D. Germline CDR1 and CDR2: MDHEN and SYDVKM. The CDR3 has 16 amino acids. V was pared by 2 bases and J by 1 base, with 14 bases between.

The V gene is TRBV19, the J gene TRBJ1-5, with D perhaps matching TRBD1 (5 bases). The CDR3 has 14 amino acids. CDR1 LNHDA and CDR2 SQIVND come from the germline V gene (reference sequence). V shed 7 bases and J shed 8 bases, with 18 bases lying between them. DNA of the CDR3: TGTGCCAGTAACACAGCAGGGCGGGGTGAGCCCCAGCATTTT. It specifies CASNTAGRGEPQHF.

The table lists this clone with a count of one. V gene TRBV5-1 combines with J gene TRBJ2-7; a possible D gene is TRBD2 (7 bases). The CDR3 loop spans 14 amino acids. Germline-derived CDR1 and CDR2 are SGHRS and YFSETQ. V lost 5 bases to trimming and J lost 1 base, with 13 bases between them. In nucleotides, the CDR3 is TGCGCCAGCAGGGGTGGGGGGGCATCCTACGAGCAGTACTTC. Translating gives CASRGGGASYEQYF.

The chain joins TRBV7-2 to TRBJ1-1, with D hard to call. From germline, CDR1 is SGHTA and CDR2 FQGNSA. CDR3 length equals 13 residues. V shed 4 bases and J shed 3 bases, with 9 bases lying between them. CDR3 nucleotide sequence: TGTGCCAGCAGCTCAGAGAGGGACACTGAAGCTTTCTTT. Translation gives CASSSERDTEAFF.

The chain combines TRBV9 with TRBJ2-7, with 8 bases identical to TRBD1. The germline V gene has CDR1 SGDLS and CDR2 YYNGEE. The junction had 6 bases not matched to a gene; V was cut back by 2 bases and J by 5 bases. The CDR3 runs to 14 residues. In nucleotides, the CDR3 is TGTGCCAGCAGCGTTACAGGGGGGACAGACGAGCAGTACTTC. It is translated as CASSVTGGTDEQYF.